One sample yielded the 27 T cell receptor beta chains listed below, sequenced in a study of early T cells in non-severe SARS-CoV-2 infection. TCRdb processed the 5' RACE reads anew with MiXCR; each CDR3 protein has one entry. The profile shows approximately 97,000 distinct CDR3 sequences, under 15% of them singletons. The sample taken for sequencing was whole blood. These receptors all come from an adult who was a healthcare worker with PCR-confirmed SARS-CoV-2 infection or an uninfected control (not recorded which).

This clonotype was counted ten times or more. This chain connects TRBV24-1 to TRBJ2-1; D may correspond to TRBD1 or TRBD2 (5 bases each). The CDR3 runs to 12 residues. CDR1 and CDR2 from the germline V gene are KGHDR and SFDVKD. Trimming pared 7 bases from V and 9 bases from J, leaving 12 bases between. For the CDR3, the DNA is TGTGCCACCAGGTCCAACGGGGCTGAGCAGTTCTTC. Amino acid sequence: CATRSNGAEQFF.

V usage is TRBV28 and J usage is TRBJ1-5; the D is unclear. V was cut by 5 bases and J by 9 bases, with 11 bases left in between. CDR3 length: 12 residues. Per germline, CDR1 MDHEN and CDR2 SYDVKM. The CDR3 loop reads CASSGRTRPQHF. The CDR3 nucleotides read TGTGCCAGCAGTGGAAGAACGAGGCCCCAGCATTTT. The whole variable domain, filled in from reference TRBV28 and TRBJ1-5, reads DVKVTQSSRYLVKRTGEKVFLECVQDMDHENMFWYRQDPGLGLRLIYFSYDVKMKEKGDIPEGYSVSREKKERFSLILESASTNQTSMYLCASSGRTRPQHFGDGTRLSIL.

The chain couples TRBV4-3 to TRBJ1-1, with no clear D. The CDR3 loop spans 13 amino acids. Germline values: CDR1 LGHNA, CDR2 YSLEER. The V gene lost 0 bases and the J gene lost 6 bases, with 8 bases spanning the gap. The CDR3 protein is CASSQDPGAEAFF. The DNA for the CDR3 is TGCGCCAGCAGCCAAGATCCGGGAGCTGAAGCTTTCTTT.

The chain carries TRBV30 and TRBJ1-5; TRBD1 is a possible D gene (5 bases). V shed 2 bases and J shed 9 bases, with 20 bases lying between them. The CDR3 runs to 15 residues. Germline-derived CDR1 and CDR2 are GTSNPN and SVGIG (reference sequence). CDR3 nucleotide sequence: TGTGCCTGGAGTCACTCCGGGACTCGGACTGGGCCCCAGCATTTT. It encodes CAWSHSGTRTGPQHF.

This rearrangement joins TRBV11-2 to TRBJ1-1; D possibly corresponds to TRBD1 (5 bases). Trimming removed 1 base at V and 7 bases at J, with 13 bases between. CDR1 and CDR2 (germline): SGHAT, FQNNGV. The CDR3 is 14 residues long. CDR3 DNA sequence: TGTGCCAGCAGCTTAGTGGGGGGGGTAGATGAAGCTTTCTTT. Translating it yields CASSLVGGVDEAFF.

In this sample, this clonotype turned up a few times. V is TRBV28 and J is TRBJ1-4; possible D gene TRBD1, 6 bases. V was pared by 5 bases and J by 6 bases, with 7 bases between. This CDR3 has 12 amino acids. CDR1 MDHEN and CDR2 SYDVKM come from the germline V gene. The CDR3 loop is CASSPGDEKLFF. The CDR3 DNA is TGTGCCAGCAGTCCAGGGGATGAAAAACTGTTTTTT.

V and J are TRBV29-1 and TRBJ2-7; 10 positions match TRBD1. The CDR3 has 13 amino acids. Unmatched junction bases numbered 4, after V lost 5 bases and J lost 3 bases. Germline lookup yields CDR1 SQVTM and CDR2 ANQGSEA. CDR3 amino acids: CSVTGQGLYEQYF. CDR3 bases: TGCAGCGTTACGGGACAGGGGCTCTACGAGCAGTACTTC.

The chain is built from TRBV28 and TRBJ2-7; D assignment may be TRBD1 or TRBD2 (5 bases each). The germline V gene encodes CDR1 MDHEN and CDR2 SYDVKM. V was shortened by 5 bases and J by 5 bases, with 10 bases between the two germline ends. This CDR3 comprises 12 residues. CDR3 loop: CASSRPGHEQYF. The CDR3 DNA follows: TGTGCCAGCAGTCGCCCGGGGCACGAGCAGTACTTC.

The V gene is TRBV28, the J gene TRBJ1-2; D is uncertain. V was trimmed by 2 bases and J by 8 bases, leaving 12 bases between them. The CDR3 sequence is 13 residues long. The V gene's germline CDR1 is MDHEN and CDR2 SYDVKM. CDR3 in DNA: TGTGCCAGCAGTTTACGGGGTTTAGGGGGCTACACCTTC. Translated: CASSLRGLGGYTF.

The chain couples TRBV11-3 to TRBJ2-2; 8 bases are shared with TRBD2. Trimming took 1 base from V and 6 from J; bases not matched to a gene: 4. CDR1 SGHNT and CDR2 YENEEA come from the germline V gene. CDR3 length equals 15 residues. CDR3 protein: CASSLGSGSSGELFF. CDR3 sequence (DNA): TGTGCCAGCAGCTTAGGAAGCGGGAGTTCCGGGGAGCTGTTTTTT.

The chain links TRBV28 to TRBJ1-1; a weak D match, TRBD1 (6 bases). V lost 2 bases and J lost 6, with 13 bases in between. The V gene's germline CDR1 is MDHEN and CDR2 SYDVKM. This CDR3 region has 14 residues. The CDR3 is CASSLTGGPPEAFF. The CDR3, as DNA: TGTGCCAGCAGTTTAACGGGGGGGCCACCTGAAGCTTTCTTT.

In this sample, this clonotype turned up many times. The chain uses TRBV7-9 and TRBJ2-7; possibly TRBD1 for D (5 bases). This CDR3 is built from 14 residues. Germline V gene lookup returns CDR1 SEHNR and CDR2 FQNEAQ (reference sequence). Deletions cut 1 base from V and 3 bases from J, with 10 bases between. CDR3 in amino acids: CASSLEGFFYEQYF. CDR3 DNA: TGTGCCAGCAGCTTAGAGGGGTTCTTCTACGAGCAGTACTTC.

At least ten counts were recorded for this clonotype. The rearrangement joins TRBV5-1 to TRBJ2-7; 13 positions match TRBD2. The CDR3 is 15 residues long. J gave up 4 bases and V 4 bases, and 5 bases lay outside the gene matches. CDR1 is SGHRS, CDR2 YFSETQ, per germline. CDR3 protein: CASSPGTSGKYEQYF. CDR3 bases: TGCGCCAGCAGCCCCGGGACTAGCGGGAAGTACGAGCAGTACTTC.

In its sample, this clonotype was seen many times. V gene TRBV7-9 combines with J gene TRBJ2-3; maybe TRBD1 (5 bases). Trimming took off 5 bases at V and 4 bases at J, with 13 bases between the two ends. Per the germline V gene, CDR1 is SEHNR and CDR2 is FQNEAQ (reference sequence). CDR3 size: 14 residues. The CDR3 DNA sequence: TGTGCCAGCAGCCACCAGGGCATGGCAGATACGCAGTATTTT. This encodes CASSHQGMADTQYF.

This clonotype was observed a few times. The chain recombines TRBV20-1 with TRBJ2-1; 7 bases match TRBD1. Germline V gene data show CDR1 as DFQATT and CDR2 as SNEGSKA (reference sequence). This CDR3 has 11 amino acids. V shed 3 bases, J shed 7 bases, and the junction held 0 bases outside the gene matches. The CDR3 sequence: CSASRGNEQFF. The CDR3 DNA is TGCAGTGCTAGCAGGGGGAATGAGCAGTTCTTC.

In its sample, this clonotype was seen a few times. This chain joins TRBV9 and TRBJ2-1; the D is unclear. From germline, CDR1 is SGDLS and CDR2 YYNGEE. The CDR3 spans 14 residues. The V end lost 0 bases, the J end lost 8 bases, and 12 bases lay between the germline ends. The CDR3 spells CASSVVGLSDEQFF. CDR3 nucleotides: TGTGCCAGCAGCGTAGTGGGTTTGAGCGATGAGCAGTTCTTC.

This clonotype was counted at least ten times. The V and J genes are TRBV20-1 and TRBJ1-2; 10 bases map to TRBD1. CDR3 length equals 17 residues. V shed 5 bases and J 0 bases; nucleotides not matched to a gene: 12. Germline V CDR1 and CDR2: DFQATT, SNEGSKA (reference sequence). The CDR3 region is CSAPLTGTGASNYGYTF. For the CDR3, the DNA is TGCAGTGCTCCGCTTACCGGGACAGGGGCTTCTAACTATGGCTACACCTTC.

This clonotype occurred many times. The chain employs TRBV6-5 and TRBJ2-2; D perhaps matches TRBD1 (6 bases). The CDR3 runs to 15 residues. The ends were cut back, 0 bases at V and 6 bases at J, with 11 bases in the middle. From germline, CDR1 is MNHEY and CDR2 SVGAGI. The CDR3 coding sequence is TGTGCCAGCAGTTACTCGGGCAGGGGATCCGGGGAGCTGTTTTTT. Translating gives CASSYSGRGSGELFF.

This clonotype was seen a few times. This CDR3 is CASSTPSSDTQYF. The CDR3 DNA is TGTGCCAGCAGCACCCCTAGCTCGGATACGCAGTATTTT. The chain couples TRBV5-4 to TRBJ2-3, with D possibly being TRBD2 (5 bases). The CDR3 spans 13 residues. CDR1 is SGHNT and CDR2 is YYREEE in the germline V gene (reference sequence). V was pared by 4 bases and J by 6 bases, with 12 bases between.

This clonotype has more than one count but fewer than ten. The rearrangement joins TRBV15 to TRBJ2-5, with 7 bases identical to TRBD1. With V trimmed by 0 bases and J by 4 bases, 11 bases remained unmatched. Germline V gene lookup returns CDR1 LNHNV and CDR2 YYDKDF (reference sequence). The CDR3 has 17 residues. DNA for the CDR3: TGTGCCACCAGCAGAGATCGGCGGAGACAGGGTTTAGAGACCCAGTACTTC. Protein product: CATSRDRRRQGLETQYF. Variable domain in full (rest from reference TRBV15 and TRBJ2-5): DAMVIQNPRYQVTQFGKPVTLSCSQTLNHNVMYWYQQKSSQAPKLLFHYYDKDFNNEADTPDNFQSRRPNTSFCFLDIRSPGLGDTAMYLCATSRDRRRQGLETQYFGPGTRLLVL.

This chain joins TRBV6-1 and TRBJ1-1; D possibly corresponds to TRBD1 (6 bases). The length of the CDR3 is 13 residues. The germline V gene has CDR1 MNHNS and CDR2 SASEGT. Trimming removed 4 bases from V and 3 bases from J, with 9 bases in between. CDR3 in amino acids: CASSVEGDTEAFF. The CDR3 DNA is TGTGCCAGCAGTGTAGAGGGGGACACTGAAGCTTTCTTT.

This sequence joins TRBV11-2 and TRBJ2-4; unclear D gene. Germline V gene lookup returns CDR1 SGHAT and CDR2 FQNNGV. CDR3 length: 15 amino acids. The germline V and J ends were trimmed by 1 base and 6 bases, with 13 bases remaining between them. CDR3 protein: CASSLAPQIRNIQYF. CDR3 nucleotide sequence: TGTGCCAGCAGCTTAGCTCCGCAGATCCGAAACATTCAGTACTTC.

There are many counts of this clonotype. Written as DNA, the CDR3 is TGTGCCAGCAGTACAGGGAAAAGGACCGCTTTCTTT. As protein: CASSTGKRTAFF. The genes are TRBV28 and TRBJ1-1, with a weak D call TRBD1 (6 bases). The germline CDR1 and CDR2 sequences are MDHEN and SYDVKM. Trimming pared 5 bases from V and 11 bases from J, leaving 15 bases between. The CDR3 covers 12 residues.

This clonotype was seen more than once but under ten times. In nucleotides, the CDR3 is TGTGCCAGCTCACCAGGTCGACAGGGAGGTGGCTACACCTTC. Its protein is CASSPGRQGGGYTF. This rearrangement joins TRBV18 to TRBJ1-2; TRBD1 matches at 7 bases. Losses at the gene ends were 2 bases for V and 7 bases for J; bases not matched to a gene: 7. The CDR3 has 14 residues. CDR1 is KGHSH and CDR2 is LQKENI in the germline V gene.

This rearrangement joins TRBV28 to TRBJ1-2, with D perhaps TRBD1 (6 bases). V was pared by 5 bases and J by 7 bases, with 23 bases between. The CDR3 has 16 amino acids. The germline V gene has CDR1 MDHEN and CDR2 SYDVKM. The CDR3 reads CASSTPHREGLGGYTF. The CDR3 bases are TGTGCCAGCAGTACCCCTCACAGGGAAGGGCTGGGTGGCTACACCTTC.

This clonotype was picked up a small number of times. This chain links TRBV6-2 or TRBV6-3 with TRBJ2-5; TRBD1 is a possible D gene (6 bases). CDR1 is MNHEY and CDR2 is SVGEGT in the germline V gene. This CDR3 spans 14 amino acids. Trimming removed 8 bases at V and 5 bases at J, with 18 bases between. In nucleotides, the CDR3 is TGTGCCAGCGGTCCAACAGGGTCGGGGGAGACCCAGTACTTC. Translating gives CASGPTGSGETQYF.

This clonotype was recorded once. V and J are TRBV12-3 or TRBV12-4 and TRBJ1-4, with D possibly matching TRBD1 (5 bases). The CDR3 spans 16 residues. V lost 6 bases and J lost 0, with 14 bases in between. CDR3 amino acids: CASSTGTAPTNEKLFF. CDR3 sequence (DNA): TGTGCCAGCAGCACCGGGACGGCCCCAACTAATGAAAAACTGTTTTTT.